The source of this T cell receptor (beta chain) is a study of T cells after yellow fever vaccination. This CDR3 contains 15 residues. Per germline, CDR1 MNHNS and CDR2 SASEGT. With 8 bases clipped from V and 4 bases from J, the junction kept 13 bases outside the gene matches. This clonotype was recorded a few times. TCRdb ran MiXCR on the 5' RACE reads and lists one entry per CDR3 protein. The profile shows 600,000 to 750,000 distinct CDR3 sequences, 10% to 15% of them singletons. This TCR was recovered from a young man who received the YFV17D yellow fever vaccine. The chain has TRBV6-1 and TRBJ2-5; TRBD1 matches at 7 bases. The sequenced sample was PBMCs, obtained on the day of the yellow fever booster vaccination. CDR3 in DNA: TGTGCCAGCGGCCGGCAGAGGAACAGGGGAGAGACCCAGTACTTC. It codes for CASGRQRNRGETQYF.